Listed below are T cell receptor beta chains from one sample, sequenced in a study of PD-L1 blockade in urothelial cancer. Data came from immunoSEQ multiplex PCR; TCRdb stores just in-frame clones and leaves some out. Of 95,000 to 150,000 clones listed, about 82% are singletons. This specimen consisted of PBMCs, obtained around atezolizumab (anti-PD-L1) treatment. Receptor source: a man aged 45 to 65 with urothelial cancer. The CDR3 runs from the conserved cysteine through the conserved F or W.

V: TRBV5-4
CDR3: CATLTSGRENEQYF

V: TRBV7-9
CDR3: CASSYGTSKVGELFF

V: TRBV5-1
CDR3: CASSLERGYAGELFF

V: TRBV21-1
CDR3: CASGFGSTEPVSNTEAFF

V: TRBV30
CDR3: CAWSVRTGGAKLFF

V: TRBV18
CDR3: CASSQDMDTEAFF

V: TRBV5-1
CDR3: CASSILPGKETQYF

V: TRBV14
CDR3: CASSAGFNQPQHF

V: TRBV4-1
CDR3: CASSADRGIYGYTF

V: TRBV5-1
CDR3: CASSLGSSNRVNSPLHF

V: TRBV19
CDR3: CASSRRDIIYEQYF

V: TRBV28
CDR3: CASSSWKRRSGDSGYTF

V: TRBV9
CDR3: CASSVAPGPSGEQYF

V: TRBV10-3
CDR3: CAISDTFGNSPLHF

V: TRBV2
CDR3: CASNHRTVHGYTF

V: TRBV6-6
CDR3: CASSYSRDRGQGYTF

V: TRBV18
CDR3: CASSPRGHEGEKLFF

V: TRBV28
CDR3: CASLSLSEQYF

V: TRBV19
CDR3: CASSPLGGTYNEQFF

V: TRBV5-1
CDR3: CASTPRTGGETQYF

V: TRBV30
CDR3: CAWNSGGRQPQHF

V: TRBV18
CDR3: CASSQLAGIYNEQFF

V: TRBV6-5
CDR3: CASSRDRRYGYTF

V: TRBV11-2
CDR3: CASSRSYEQYF

V: TRBV7-3
CDR3: CASSLTQGAGTEAFF

V: TRBV6-4
CDR3: CASSDRDKRTDTQYF

V: TRBV5-1
CDR3: CASSSASTYEQYF

V: TRBV9
CDR3: CASSVDAVPYNEQFF

V: TRBV28
CDR3: CASTSFGVQPQHF

V: TRBV27
CDR3: CASSLEAHQPQHF

V: TRBV28
CDR3: CASSTPTGLDGETQYF

V: TRBV30
CDR3: CAWSGFPQGAHEAFF

V: TRBV2
CDR3: CASSAVDFSYNEQFF

V: TRBV25-1
CDR3: CASRTGETEAFF

V: TRBV9
CDR3: CASSVNSANTGELFF

V: TRBV28
CDR3: CASDKSTGELFF

V: TRBV6-1
CDR3: CASSDRQRYGYTF

V: TRBV11-2
CDR3: CASSLDYSLRTQYF

V: TRBV23-1
CDR3: CASNRNWWREGPYNEQFF

V: TRBV7-2
CDR3: CASSLGTQGWTEAFF

V: TRBV4-2
CDR3: CASSQERRAQETQYF

V: TRBV5-1
CDR3: CASSLVAGGTTEAFF

V: TRBV6-1
CDR3: CASRVAVGSGELFF

V: TRBV2
CDR3: CASSEAGTSGRFYNEQFF

V: TRBV25-1
CDR3: CASSVRDRSQLGYTF

V: TRBV28
CDR3: CASRTGLSGELFF

V: TRBV4-1
CDR3: CASSQGAGSPYEQYF

V: TRBV19
CDR3: CASSIDLATGGYYGYTF

V: TRBV30
CDR3: CAWTAPPRDEQFF

V: TRBV5-5
CDR3: CASSLRGQLNTGELFF

V: TRBV2
CDR3: CASRSLGENTEAFF

V: TRBV18
CDR3: CASSRTSGRTNEQFF

V: TRBV25-1
CDR3: CASSGPGEAFF

V: TRBV27
CDR3: CASSLYSRSSGRAPMSSYNEQFF

V: TRBV6-1
CDR3: CASRTGTSGSYEQFF